What follows is one T cell receptor (beta chain) and its context. Its antigen remains unidentified. Base-call qualities are not available, and no considerably larger clone is one nucleotide away. The data originate from a study of beta chain features in type 1 diabetes (dated by TCRdb to the late 2010s). Concerning the study at large: No differences in mean age, gender distribution, total cell number or subset yield were found between patients and healthy donors. A total of 90 million to 120 million sorted cells were examined across all samples, and a strong correlation was observed between cell number per subset and RNA yield. The study compared TCRB repertoires of sorted circulating CD4+ T cell subsets between recently diagnosed type 1 diabetes patients and matched healthy donors. Whereas all 30 or so donors provided naive and central memory subsets, regulatory and stem cell-like memory subsets were isolated from just 8 patients and roughly 8 healthy donors.

The germline V and J ends show losses of 7 bases and 2 bases respectively, and no gene match explains 7 bases of the junction. The germline V gene (reference sequence) specifies MNHNY as CDR1 and SVGAGI as CDR2. The CDR3 holds 14 amino acids from the cysteine to the phenylalanine. Just the 42-base CDR3 DNA is kept, in frame starting at base 1. Overall study results and their limits: Because the HLA sub-analyses included only small numbers of individuals, any influence of HLA type on TCRB rearrangement was left unresolved. In all four CD4+ subsets, TCRB CDR3 length was moderately but significantly shorter in type 1 diabetes patients. Naive, central memory and regulatory TCRB repertoires appeared to be more alike among patients than among healthy donors. Fewer insertions and more nucleotide deletions at VDJ recombination sites were observed in patients with type 1 diabetes, implying thymic rearrangement abnormalities. Because cDNA was sequenced instead of genomic DNA, highly expressing activated cells could be over-represented, though the groups showed no difference in activation or CD3 levels. PCR may preferentially amplify shorter templates, but because patient and control samples were amplified and corrected together, any resulting skew would affect both groups equally.

All of the isolated RNA was reverse transcribed with the High Capacity cDNA Reverse Transcription Kit, so expressed TCRB transcripts were sequenced. For stem cell-like memory T cell samples, survey-depth immunoSEQ sequencing was used, averaging about 1.01 million total reads per sample. Sorted cells were lysed in RLT buffer, and RNA was extracted using DNase-treated RNeasy Micro or Mini kits according to cell number. To prevent cross-contamination, each cell subset was processed individually, whereas patient and healthy donor samples were processed jointly. Using the immunoSEQ multiplex PCR, TCRB sequences were amplified from cDNA into 87-bp fragments spanning the CDR3 region. The amplicons were sequenced using the Illumina HiSeq platform. Per the authors' processing: Synthetic template baselines were used to correct PCR bias computationally, reads within Hamming distance 2 were collapsed, and singletons that could not be merged were discarded. By aligning reads against IMGT, V, D and J genes, CDR3 length, and insertions or deletions at six rearrangement sites were assigned. Within each subset, clonotype counts were normalized to the number of sorted cells before true diversity and Gini coefficients were calculated with the tcR R package. The overlap coefficient, calculated on TCRB nucleotide sequences, was used to measure repertoire sharing. TCRdb carries this immuneACCESS record with in-frame sequences only. Its versions omit some clonotypes, under half of them owing to an unresolved V gene in the studies checked, with the rest unexplained. Clone size and V and J calls were adopted from that table, with D and trimming inferred from the DNA. For this sample the table gives around 50,000 clones, of which around 40% were detected only once. Jointly, the top ten make up over 0.1% of the sample.

From each donor, a single peripheral blood sample of roughly 0.11 L on average was drawn into heparinised tubes. A BD FACSAria II was used to sort naive, central memory, regulatory and stem cell-like memory CD4+ T cells with a panel that included CD45RO, CCR7, CD25, CD127, CD95 and CD27. A purity above 95% was achieved for all sorted populations. PBMCs were isolated right away by Lymphoprep density gradient centrifugation and were stained directly, without culture. Samples were stained and sorted in pairs, with one healthy donor and one patient per experiment, so that batch effects were minimized. Specimen: stem cell memory CD4+ T cells from blood. The cell subset or site tag for this specimen amounts to: stem cell-like memory CD4+ T cells. The chain employs TRBV6-6 and TRBJ1-1; 7 of the junction bases match TRBD1. The source of this sequence is a young man with type 1 diabetes. The sequence in DNA is TGTGCCAGCATTATCCGGGACAGCAACACTGAAGCTTTCTTT. Translation gives CASIIRDSNTEAFF.